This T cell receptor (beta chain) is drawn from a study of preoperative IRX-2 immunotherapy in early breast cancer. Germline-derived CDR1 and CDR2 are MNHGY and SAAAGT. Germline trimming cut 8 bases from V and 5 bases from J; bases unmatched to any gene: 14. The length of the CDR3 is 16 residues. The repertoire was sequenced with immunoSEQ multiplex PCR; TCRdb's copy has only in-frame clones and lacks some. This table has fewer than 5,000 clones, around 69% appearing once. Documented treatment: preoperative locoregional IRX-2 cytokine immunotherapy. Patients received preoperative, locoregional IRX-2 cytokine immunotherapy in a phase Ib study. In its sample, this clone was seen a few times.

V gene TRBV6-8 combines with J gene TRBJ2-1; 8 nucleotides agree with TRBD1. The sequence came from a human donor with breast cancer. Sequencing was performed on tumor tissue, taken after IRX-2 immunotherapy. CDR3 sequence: CASAADREFFDNEQFF. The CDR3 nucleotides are TGTGCCAGCGCCGCGGACAGGGAATTTTTTGACAATGAGCAGTTCTTC.